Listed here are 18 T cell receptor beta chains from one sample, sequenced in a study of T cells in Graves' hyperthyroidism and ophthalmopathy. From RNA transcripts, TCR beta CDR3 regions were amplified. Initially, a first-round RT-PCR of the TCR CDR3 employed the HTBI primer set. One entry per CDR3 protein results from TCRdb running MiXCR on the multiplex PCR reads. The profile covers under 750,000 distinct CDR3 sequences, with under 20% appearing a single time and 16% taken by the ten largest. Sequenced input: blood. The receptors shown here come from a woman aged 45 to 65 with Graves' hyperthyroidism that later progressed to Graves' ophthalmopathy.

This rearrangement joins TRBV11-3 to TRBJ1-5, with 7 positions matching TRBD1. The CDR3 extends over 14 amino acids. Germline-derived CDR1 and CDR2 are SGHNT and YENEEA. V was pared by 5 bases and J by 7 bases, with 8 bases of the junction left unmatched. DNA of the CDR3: TGTGCCAGCAGCCCCCCGGGACAGCTGCAGCCCCAGCATTTT. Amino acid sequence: CASSPPGQLQPQHF.

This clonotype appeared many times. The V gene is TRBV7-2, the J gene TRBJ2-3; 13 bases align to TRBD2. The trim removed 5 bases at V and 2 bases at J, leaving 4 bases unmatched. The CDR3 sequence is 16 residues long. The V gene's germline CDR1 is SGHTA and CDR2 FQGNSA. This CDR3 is CASSRLAGGLTDTQYF. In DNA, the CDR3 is TGTGCCAGCAGCCGACTAGCGGGGGGCCTCACAGATACGCAGTATTTT. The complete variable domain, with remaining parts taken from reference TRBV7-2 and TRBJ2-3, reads GAGVSQSPSNKVTEKGKDVELRCDPISGHTALYWYRQSLGQGLEFLIYFQGNSAPDKSGLPSDRFSAERTGGSVSTLTIQRTQQEDSAVYLCASSRLAGGLTDTQYFGPGTRLTVL.

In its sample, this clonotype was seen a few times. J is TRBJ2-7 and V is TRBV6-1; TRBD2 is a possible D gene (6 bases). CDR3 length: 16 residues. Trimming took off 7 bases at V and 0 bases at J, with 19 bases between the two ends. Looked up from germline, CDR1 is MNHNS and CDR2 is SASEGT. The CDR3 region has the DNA TGTGCCAGCACCACCCAGTTGGGACTGAGCTCCTACGAGCAGTACTTC. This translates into CASTTQLGLSSYEQYF.

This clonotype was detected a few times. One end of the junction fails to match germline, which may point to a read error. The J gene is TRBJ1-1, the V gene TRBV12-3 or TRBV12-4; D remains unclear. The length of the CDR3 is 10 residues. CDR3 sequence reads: CASSLSGLLF. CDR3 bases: TGTGCCAGCAGCTTATCCGGGCTACTCTTT.

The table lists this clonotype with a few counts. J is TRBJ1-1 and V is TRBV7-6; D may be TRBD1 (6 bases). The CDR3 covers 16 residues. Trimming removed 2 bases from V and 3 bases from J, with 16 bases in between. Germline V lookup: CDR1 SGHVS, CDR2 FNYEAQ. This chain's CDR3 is CASSLNKGGGDTEAFF. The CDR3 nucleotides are TGTGCCAGCAGCTTAAACAAAGGGGGTGGGGACACTGAAGCTTTCTTT.

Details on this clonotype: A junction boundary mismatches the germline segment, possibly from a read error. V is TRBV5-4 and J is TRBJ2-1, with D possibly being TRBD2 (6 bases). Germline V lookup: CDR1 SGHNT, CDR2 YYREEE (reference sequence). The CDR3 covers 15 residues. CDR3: CASSQVTGVYNEQFF. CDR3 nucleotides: TGCGCCAGCAGCCAAGTAACGGGGGTATACAATGAGCAGTTCTTC. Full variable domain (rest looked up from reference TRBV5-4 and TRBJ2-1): ETGVTQSPTHLIKTRGQQVTLRCSSQSGHNTVSWYQQALGQGPQFIFQYYREEENGRGNFPPRFSGLQFPNYSSELNVNALELDDSALYLCASSQVTGVYNEQFFGPGTRLTVL.

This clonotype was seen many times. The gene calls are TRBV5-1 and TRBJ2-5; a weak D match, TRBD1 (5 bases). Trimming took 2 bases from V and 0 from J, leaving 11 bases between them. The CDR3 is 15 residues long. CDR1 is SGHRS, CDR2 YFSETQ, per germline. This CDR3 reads CASSFGQGYQETQYF. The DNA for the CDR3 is TGCGCCAGCAGCTTCGGCCAGGGTTACCAAGAGACCCAGTACTTC.

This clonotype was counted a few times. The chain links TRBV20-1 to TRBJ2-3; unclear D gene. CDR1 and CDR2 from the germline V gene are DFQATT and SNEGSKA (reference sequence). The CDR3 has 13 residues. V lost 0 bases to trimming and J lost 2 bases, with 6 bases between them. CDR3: CSARDLLTDTQYF. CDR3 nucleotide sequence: TGCAGTGCTAGAGACCTCCTCACAGATACGCAGTATTTT.

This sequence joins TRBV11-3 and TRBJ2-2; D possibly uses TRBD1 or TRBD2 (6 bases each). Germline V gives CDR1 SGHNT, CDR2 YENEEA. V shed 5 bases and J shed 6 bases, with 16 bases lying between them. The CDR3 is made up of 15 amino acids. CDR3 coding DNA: TGTGCCAGCAGCCTACGTGGGGGGCAAGCCGGGGAGCTGTTTTTT. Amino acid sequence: CASSLRGGQAGELFF.

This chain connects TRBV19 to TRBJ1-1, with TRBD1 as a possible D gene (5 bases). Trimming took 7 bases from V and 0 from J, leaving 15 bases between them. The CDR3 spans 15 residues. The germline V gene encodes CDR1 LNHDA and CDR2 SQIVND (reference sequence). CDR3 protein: CASTPGPPVNTEAFF. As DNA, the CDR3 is TGTGCCAGTACCCCGGGACCCCCGGTGAACACTGAAGCTTTCTTT.

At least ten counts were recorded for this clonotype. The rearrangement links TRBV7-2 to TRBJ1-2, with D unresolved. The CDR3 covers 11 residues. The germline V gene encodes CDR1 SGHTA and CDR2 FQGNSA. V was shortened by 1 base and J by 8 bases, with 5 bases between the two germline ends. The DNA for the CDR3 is TGTGCCAGCAGCTTAGTGGCGGGCTACACCTTC. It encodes CASSLVAGYTF.

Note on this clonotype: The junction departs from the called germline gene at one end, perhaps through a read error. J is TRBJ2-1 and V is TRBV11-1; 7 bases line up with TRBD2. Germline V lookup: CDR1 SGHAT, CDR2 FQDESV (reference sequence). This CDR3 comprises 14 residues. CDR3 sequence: CASHPGGLYNERFF. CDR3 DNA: TGTGCCAGCCACCCGGGGGGACTGTACAATGAGCGGTTCTTC.

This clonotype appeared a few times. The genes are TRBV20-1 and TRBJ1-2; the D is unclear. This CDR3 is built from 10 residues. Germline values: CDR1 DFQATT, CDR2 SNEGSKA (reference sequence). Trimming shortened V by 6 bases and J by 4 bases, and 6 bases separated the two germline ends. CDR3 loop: CSAATYGYTF. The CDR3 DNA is TGCAGTGCGGCGACCTATGGCTACACCTTC.

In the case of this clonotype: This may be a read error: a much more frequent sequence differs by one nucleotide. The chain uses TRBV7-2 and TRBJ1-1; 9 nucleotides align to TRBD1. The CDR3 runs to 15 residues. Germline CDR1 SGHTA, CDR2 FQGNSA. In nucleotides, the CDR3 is TGTGCCAACAGCATACGGACAGGGGTCAGCACTGAAGCTTTCTTT. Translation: CANSIRTGVSTEAFF.

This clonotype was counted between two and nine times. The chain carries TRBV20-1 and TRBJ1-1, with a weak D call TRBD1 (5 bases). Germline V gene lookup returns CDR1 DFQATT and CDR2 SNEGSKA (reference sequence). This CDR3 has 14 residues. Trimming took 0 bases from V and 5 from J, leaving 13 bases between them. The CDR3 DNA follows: TGCAGTGCTAGAGAGGGACCCGTGCGGACTGAAGCTTTCTTT. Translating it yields CSAREGPVRTEAFF.

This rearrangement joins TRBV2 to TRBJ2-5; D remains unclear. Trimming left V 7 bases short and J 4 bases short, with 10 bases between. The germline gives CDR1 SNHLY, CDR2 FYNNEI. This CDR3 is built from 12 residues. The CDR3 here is CASIGTVETQYF. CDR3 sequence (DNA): TGTGCCAGCATAGGTACAGTAGAGACCCAGTACTTC.

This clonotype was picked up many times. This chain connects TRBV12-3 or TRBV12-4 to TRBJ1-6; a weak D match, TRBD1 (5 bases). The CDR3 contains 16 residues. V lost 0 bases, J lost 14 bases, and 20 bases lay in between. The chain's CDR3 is CASSLAFPGPREALHF. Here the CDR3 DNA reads TGTGCCAGCAGTTTAGCGTTTCCGGGGCCGAGGGAAGCCCTCCACTTT.

CDR3: CAIGLGQGEQYF. CDR3 in DNA: TGTGCCATCGGCCTAGGACAGGGCGAGCAGTACTTC. The V gene is TRBV10-3, the J gene TRBJ2-7, with 8 bases that match TRBD1. V shed 8 bases and J 6 bases; nucleotides not matched to a gene: 6. Germline assignment: CDR1 ENHRY and CDR2 SYGVKD. This CDR3 comprises 12 residues.